The 30 T cell receptor beta chains given below trace back to one sample, sequenced in a study of cytomegalovirus exposure and HLA in healthy donors. PCR was performed using 60 Vbeta and 13 Jbeta primers. Data came from immunoSEQ multiplex PCR; TCRdb stores just in-frame clones and leaves some out. Of 190,000 or so clones in the sample, 80% are singletons; the top ten hold under 0.75%. The sequencing input was PBMCs. These TCRs come from a boy younger than 18 in good health and CMV-seronegative.

This clone was observed a single time. The chain is built from TRBV5-6 and TRBJ2-1; 7 nucleotides match TRBD2. With V trimmed by 0 bases and J by 2 bases, 5 bases remained unmatched. CDR3 size: 16 residues. Germline-derived CDR1 and CDR2 are SGHDT and YYEEEE. The CDR3 DNA is TGTGCCAGCAGCTTGGTTCGGGGACTACCCTACAATGAGCAGTTCTTC. Translating gives CASSLVRGLPYNEQFF.

The gene calls are TRBV10-3 and TRBJ1-6; TRBD1 matches 9 bases. The CDR3 consists of 14 residues. The germline V gene has CDR1 ENHRY and CDR2 SYGVKD. The V and J ends lost 5 bases and 14 bases, in that order; junction bases with no gene match: 10. The chain's CDR3 is CAISFRDRAGTLHF. CDR3 DNA sequence: TGTGCCATCAGTTTCCGGGACAGGGCTGGGACCCTCCACTTT.

The V and J genes are TRBV5-5 and TRBJ2-5; 9 bases line up with TRBD2. CDR1 SGHKS and CDR2 YYEKEE come from the germline V gene (reference sequence). The CDR3 is made up of 17 amino acids. The V gene end was trimmed by 0 bases and the J gene end by 0 bases; junction bases not matched to a gene: 6. In DNA, the CDR3 is TGTGCCAGCAGCTTGGAGCCTAGCGGGAACTACCAAGAGACCCAGTACTTC. The encoded protein is CASSLEPSGNYQETQYF.

A few counts support this clone. The chain recombines TRBV10-3 with TRBJ2-1, with TRBD2 matching over 10 bases. The CDR3 is 14 residues long. Germline V CDR1 and CDR2: ENHRY, SYGVKD. V was pared by 9 bases and J by 5 bases, with 7 bases of the junction left unmatched. The CDR3 bases are TGTGCCATTCGGACTAGCGGTCGCCACAATGAGCAGTTCTTC. Its protein is CAIRTSGRHNEQFF.

The chain couples TRBV4-1 to TRBJ2-7, with D perhaps matching TRBD2 (6 bases). V lost 4 bases to trimming and J lost 2 bases, with 9 bases between them. The CDR3 sequence is 13 residues long. Germline CDR1 and CDR2: MGHRA and YSYEKL. The CDR3 is CASSPRGAYEQYF. As DNA, the CDR3 is TGCGCCAGCAGCCCCCGCGGGGCCTACGAGCAGTACTTC.

The gene calls are TRBV5-1 and TRBJ2-7; the D is unclear. The germline V gene has CDR1 SGHRS and CDR2 YFSETQ. V lost 0 bases and J lost 2, with 6 bases in between. The CDR3 is made up of 13 amino acids. CDR3 loop: CASSLGSTYEQYF. CDR3 DNA sequence: TGCGCCAGCAGCTTGGGCAGTACCTACGAGCAGTACTTC.

The chain links TRBV7-3 to TRBJ1-1, with TRBD1 as a possible D gene (6 bases). CDR1 and CDR2 (germline): SGHTA, FQGTGA. The CDR3 length is 14 residues. Trimming removed 3 bases at V and 0 bases at J, with 8 bases between. DNA for the CDR3: TGTGCCAGCAGCTTGACAGGAGTGAACACTGAAGCTTTCTTT. This codes for CASSLTGVNTEAFF.

V and J are TRBV7-2 and TRBJ2-7; TRBD2 matches at 14 bases. V shed 5 bases, J shed 3 bases, and the junction held 3 bases outside the gene matches. Germline V lookup: CDR1 SGHTA, CDR2 FQGNSA. The CDR3 is 15 residues long. The CDR3 nucleotides read TGTGCCAGCAGCCGGACTAGCGGGGGGTTCTACGAGCAGTACTTC. This sequence encodes CASSRTSGGFYEQYF.

V gene TRBV19 combines with J gene TRBJ1-4; D call uncertain. V shed 5 bases and J shed 4 bases, with 14 bases lying between them. The CDR3 length is 15 residues. Germline values: CDR1 LNHDA, CDR2 SQIVND (reference sequence). CDR3 nucleotides: TGTGCCAGTAGTCGTAGACGGGAACGTAATGAAAAACTGTTTTTT. Its translation: CASSRRRERNEKLFF.

The V gene is TRBV21-1, the J gene TRBJ1-5. TRBV21-1 corresponds to a pseudogene. The CDR3 has 12 residues. The CDR3 loop is CARTNSNQPQHF. CDR3 sequence (DNA): TGTGCCAGGACTAATAGCAATCAGCCCCAGCATTTT.

The genes are TRBV19 and TRBJ2-3; D is possibly TRBD2 (6 bases). V shed 6 bases and J shed 6 bases, with 10 bases lying between them. CDR3 length equals 12 residues. Germline lookup yields CDR1 LNHDA and CDR2 SQIVND (reference sequence). The CDR3 loop is CASRGGRDTQYF. In DNA form, the CDR3 reads TGTGCCAGTAGGGGAGGCCGGGATACGCAGTATTTT.

The rearrangement uses TRBV4-1 and TRBJ1-1; possibly TRBD1 for D (6 bases). In germline, CDR1 is MGHRA, CDR2 YSYEKL. This CDR3 contains 15 residues. V lost 3 bases, J lost 0 bases, and 11 bases lay in between. The CDR3 here is CASSHFAGVNTEAFF. CDR3 DNA: TGCGCCAGCAGCCACTTCGCAGGGGTGAACACTGAAGCTTTCTTT.

V and J are TRBV25-1 and TRBJ2-3; no definite D call. Trimming pared 0 bases from V and 6 bases from J, leaving 7 bases between. Germline CDR1 and CDR2: MGHDK and SYGVNS. This CDR3 is 13 amino acids long. CDR3: CASSEYDTDTQYF. CDR3 sequence (DNA): TGTGCCAGCAGTGAATATGACACGGATACGCAGTATTTT.

This clone was seen a few times. The gene calls are TRBV6-1 and TRBJ1-5; TRBD1 might be the D (6 bases). The germline CDR1 and CDR2 sequences are MNHNS and SASEGT. The CDR3 consists of 15 residues. V was clipped by 5 bases and J by 0 bases, with 11 bases between them. The CDR3 DNA reads as TGTGCCAGCAGTTTTTTACAGGGTAGCAATCAGCCCCAGCATTTT. This gives the protein CASSFLQGSNQPQHF.

The chain is built from TRBV10-3 and TRBJ2-7; D is unclear. The V gene lost 3 bases and the J gene lost 0 bases, with 3 bases spanning the gap. The CDR3 is 12 amino acids. CDR1 is ENHRY and CDR2 is SYGVKD in the germline V gene. Here the CDR3 reads CAISDSSYEQYF. The CDR3 nucleotides are TGTGCCATCAGTGACAGCTCCTACGAGCAGTACTTC.

This sequence joins TRBV5-4 and TRBJ1-1; tentative D call: TRBD1 (6 bases). Trimming stripped 0 bases from V and 5 bases from J, with 14 bases between. The length of the CDR3 is 15 residues. CDR1 and CDR2 (germline): SGHNT, YYREEE (reference sequence). CDR3 nucleotide sequence: TGTGCCAGCAGCTTGGATCACAGGGAAGGAACTGAAGCTTTCTTT. Translating gives CASSLDHREGTEAFF.

This clone occurred a few times. The chain is built from TRBV2 and TRBJ1-2; a possible D gene is TRBD1 (5 bases). The CDR3 runs 12 residues. Trimming took off 4 bases at V and 6 bases at J, with 9 bases between the two ends. The germline V gene encodes CDR1 SNHLY and CDR2 FYNNEI. This CDR3 reads CASSGTRNGYTF. CDR3 sequence (DNA): TGTGCCAGCAGTGGGACAAGGAATGGCTACACCTTC.

The chain employs TRBV6-5 and TRBJ1-2, with D perhaps TRBD1 (5 bases). The CDR3 is 15 amino acids. V was clipped by 6 bases and J by 2 bases, with 16 bases between them. Germline loops: CDR1 MNHEY, CDR2 SVGAGI. The CDR3 loop is CASSLRGRTNYGYTF. The CDR3 DNA follows: TGTGCCAGCAGCCTAAGGGGCAGGACGAACTATGGCTACACCTTC.

The chain carries TRBV7-2 and TRBJ2-1; 10 nucleotides match TRBD2. There are 16 residues in the CDR3. Trimming at V came to 5 bases and at J to 4 bases, leaving 8 bases not matched to a gene. Germline V gene data show CDR1 as SGHTA and CDR2 as FQGNSA. In DNA form, the CDR3 reads TGTGCCAGCAGCGCACCGGGACTAGCGTCTTACAATGAGCAGTTCTTC. Translation: CASSAPGLASYNEQFF.

The V call is TRBV6-6, the J call TRBJ1-4, with a tentative D call TRBD1 (5 bases). Trimming cost V 6 bases and J 0 bases, with 14 bases left between them. Germline CDR1 reads MNHNY; CDR2 reads SVGAGI (reference sequence). The CDR3 runs 16 residues. This CDR3 reads CASRGTGVATNEKLFF. The CDR3 DNA is TGTGCCAGCAGGGGCACAGGAGTTGCAACTAATGAAAAACTGTTTTTT.

This rearrangement joins TRBV11-1 to TRBJ2-3, with a tentative D call TRBD2 (6 bases). Looked up from germline, CDR1 is SGHAT and CDR2 is FQDESV (reference sequence). Trimming pared 4 bases from V and 6 bases from J, leaving 14 bases between. The CDR3 runs to 14 residues. The CDR3 protein is CASSSRDWPDTQYF. The CDR3 nucleotides read TGTGCCAGCAGCTCCCGGGACTGGCCCGATACGCAGTATTTT.

V gene TRBV5-6 combines with J gene TRBJ2-7, with 9 bases identical to TRBD1. V was pared by 0 bases and J by 1 base, with 2 bases of the junction left unmatched. The CDR3 length is 15 residues. Germline V gives CDR1 SGHDT, CDR2 YYEEEE. The CDR3 nucleotides are TGTGCCAGCAGCTTGGCCGGGACAGGGTCCTACGAGCAGTACTTC. The encoded protein is CASSLAGTGSYEQYF.

The chain uses TRBV30 and TRBJ1-2, with 9 bases lining up with TRBD1. Germline CDR1 and CDR2: GTSNPN and SVGIG (reference sequence). The CDR3 spans 14 residues. The ends lost 4 bases at V and 5 bases at J; junction bases unmatched: 8. CDR3 region: CAWTRQGERYGYTF. The DNA of the CDR3 is TGTGCCTGGACCCGACAGGGGGAGAGGTATGGCTACACCTTC.

The chain uses TRBV7-9 and TRBJ1-1; D unclear. The germline gives CDR1 SEHNR, CDR2 FQNEAQ (reference sequence). This CDR3 comprises 12 residues. With 6 bases removed from V and 1 base from J, the gap between germline ends came to 6 bases. The CDR3 loop reads CASSYPNTEAFF. In DNA, the CDR3 is TGTGCCAGCAGTTATCCGAACACTGAAGCTTTCTTT.

V and J are TRBV4-2 and TRBJ2-1, with 14 bases aligning to TRBD2. The CDR3 loop spans 15 amino acids. Germline CDR1 reads LGHNA; CDR2 reads YNFKEQ. J gave up 10 bases and V 4 bases, and 6 bases lay outside the gene matches. The CDR3 DNA is TGTGCCAGCAGCCCGGGACTAGCGGGAGCGGGCGAGCAGTTCTTC. This sequence encodes CASSPGLAGAGEQFF.

The chain links TRBV30 to TRBJ1-6; TRBD1 might be the D (6 bases). The CDR3 contains 13 residues. From germline, CDR1 is GTSNPN and CDR2 SVGIG (reference sequence). V lost 5 bases and J lost 10, with 15 bases in between. The CDR3 protein is CAWGEQGKSPLHF. CDR3 nucleotide sequence: TGTGCCTGGGGAGAACAGGGTAAATCACCCCTCCACTTT.

The rearrangement links TRBV29-1 to TRBJ1-1, with 8 bases that match TRBD1. J was trimmed by 9 bases and V by 0 bases; bases with no gene match: 12. Germline values: CDR1 SQVTM, CDR2 ANQGSEA. The CDR3 consists of 15 residues. CDR3 protein: CSVEDQSRGRGQAFF. CDR3 in DNA: TGCAGCGTTGAAGATCAGTCGAGGGGCAGGGGGCAAGCTTTCTTT. Looking up the rest from reference TRBV29-1 and TRBJ1-1 gives the full variable domain: SAVISQKPSRDICQRGTSLTIQCQVDSQVTMMFWYRQQPGQSLTLIATANQGSEATYESGFVIDKFPISRPNLTFSTLTVSNMSPEDSSIYLCSVEDQSRGRGQAFFGQGTRLTVV.

This clone was observed once. V and J are TRBV6-5 and TRBJ2-5; 14 bases fit TRBD2. Germline V gene lookup returns CDR1 MNHEY and CDR2 SVGAGI. J gave up 6 bases and V 11 bases, and 11 bases lay outside the gene matches. The CDR3 is made up of 15 amino acids. The CDR3 DNA sequence: TGTGCCTGCGGGACTAGCGGGAGAGGGTCGAAGACCCAGTACTTC. Its protein is CACGTSGRGSKTQYF.

J is TRBJ1-2 and V is TRBV19, with D perhaps TRBD1 (6 bases). V gave up 5 bases and J gave up 8 bases, with 15 bases separating them. Germline CDR1 is LNHDA and CDR2 is SQIVND (reference sequence). CDR3 length: 13 amino acids. The CDR3 DNA follows: TGTGCCAGTAGTGGCAGGGGAATAGGAGGCTACACCTTC. This translates into CASSGRGIGGYTF.

The table lists this clone with a count of one. The rearrangement uses TRBV19 and TRBJ2-1; possibly TRBD2 for D (6 bases). Germline V gene sequence: CDR1 LNHDA, CDR2 SQIVND (reference sequence). Trimming pared 1 base from V and 6 bases from J, leaving 10 bases between. The CDR3 runs 14 residues. CDR3 in amino acids: CASSIAGVSNEQFF. For the CDR3, the DNA is TGTGCCAGTAGTATAGCGGGAGTTAGCAATGAGCAGTTCTTC.